Listed below are T cell receptor beta chains from one sample, sequenced in a study of human T cells and chemical hapten exposure. TCRdb redid the calling of the RACE reads with MiXCR, one entry per CDR3 protein. The profile shows some 90,000 distinct CDR3 sequences, 8.5% to 9% of them singletons. The sequencing input was whole blood. The receptors originated from a female donor in good health. Some clones in this sample may be carry-over from other donors' samples. CDR3s include the opening cysteine and the closing phenylalanine or tryptophan.

V: TRBV5-5
CDR3: CASSPHAGEVTDTQYF

V: TRBV4-3
CDR3: CASSQEAGTGAQPQHF

V: TRBV11-2
CDR3: CASSSSPGGLTEAFF

V: TRBV6-2/TRBV6-3
CDR3: CASSYSNSAGEAFF

V: TRBV10-3
CDR3: CAISGDRDIIYNEQFF

V: TRBV20-1
CDR3: CSARHGTSSYEQYF

V: TRBV7-9
CDR3: CASSDPIQGFHYYF

V: TRBV12-3/TRBV12-4
CDR3: CASSFWAGGDQPQHF

V: TRBV5-1
CDR3: CASSLRDSQETQYF

V: TRBV18
CDR3: CASSPPQNQETQYF

V: TRBV2
CDR3: CASIRDGEGEQFF